This T cell receptor (beta chain) derives from a study of identical twins. V lost 7 bases and J 6 bases, leaving 18 bases between the germline ends. CDR1 and CDR2 from the germline V gene are SQVTM and ANQGSEA. The CDR3 totals 13 residues. TCRdb re-analysed the 5' RACE reads in MiXCR, keeping a single row per CDR3 protein. Found here are 350,000 or so distinct CDR3 sequences, about 9% of them singletons; the top ten hold 8% to 9.5%. This sequence joins TRBV29-1 and TRBJ1-2; possible D gene TRBD1, 5 bases. The sample taken for sequencing was naive T cells sorted from blood. The receptor was isolated from a woman between 45 and 65 years old in good health. CDR3 coding DNA: TGCAGCGCCCCCAAAGGGACTGGCAATGGCTACACCTTC. Translating it yields CSAPKGTGNGYTF.